The source of this T cell receptor beta chain is a study of blood T cells in healthy people across ages. Trimming cost V 1 base and J 6 bases, with 7 bases left between them. CDR3 length: 13 residues. Per germline, CDR1 SGHTA and CDR2 FQGTGA. For the second PCR, which ran for about 6 to 11 cycles, a sample-barcoded 5' primer and a J-beta primer mix were used. TCRdb passed the 5' RACE reads through MiXCR, listing each CDR3 protein once. The sample has 630,000 or so distinct CDR3 sequences; approximately 29% are singletons. The chain joins TRBV7-3 to TRBJ2-1; D remains unclear. Sequenced: blood. The receptor was isolated from a woman aged 80 or over in good health. For the CDR3, the DNA is TGTGCCAGCAGCTTAAGCGTGATCAATGAGCAGTTCTTC. It specifies CASSLSVINEQFF.